The following is a T cell receptor (beta chain) sequence with its context. Its antigen remains unidentified. CDR1 and CDR2 (germline): MDHEN, SYDVKM. This CDR3 is built from 15 residues. The sample originates from a study of CXCR3-negative and CXCR3-positive naive CD8 T cells. General study results and limits: Sequencing showed both naive subsets with comparably high diversity, and memory CD8+ cells much lower. In CXCR3-positive naive cells, the TRB CDR3s were more hydrophobic than in CXCR3-negative naive cells.

UMI-labeled 5' RACE yielded the TRB cDNA libraries. TCRdb reanalyzed the 5' RACE reads, giving one entry per CDR3 protein sequence and no DNA. This sample's table reports about 120,000 distinct CDR3 sequences. The V gene is TRBV28, the J gene TRBJ2-1; TCRdb outputs TRBD1, but without DNA this stays unchecked. The sequence was collected from a human donor in good health. Some clones in this sample may be carry-over from other donors' samples. Material: naive CXCR3+ CD8+ T cells from blood. Subset meaning: CD45RO-CCR7+CD27+CD95- naive CD8+ T cells expressing CXCR3 (TNR3+). This CDR3 is CASSFYRGTGNEQFF.